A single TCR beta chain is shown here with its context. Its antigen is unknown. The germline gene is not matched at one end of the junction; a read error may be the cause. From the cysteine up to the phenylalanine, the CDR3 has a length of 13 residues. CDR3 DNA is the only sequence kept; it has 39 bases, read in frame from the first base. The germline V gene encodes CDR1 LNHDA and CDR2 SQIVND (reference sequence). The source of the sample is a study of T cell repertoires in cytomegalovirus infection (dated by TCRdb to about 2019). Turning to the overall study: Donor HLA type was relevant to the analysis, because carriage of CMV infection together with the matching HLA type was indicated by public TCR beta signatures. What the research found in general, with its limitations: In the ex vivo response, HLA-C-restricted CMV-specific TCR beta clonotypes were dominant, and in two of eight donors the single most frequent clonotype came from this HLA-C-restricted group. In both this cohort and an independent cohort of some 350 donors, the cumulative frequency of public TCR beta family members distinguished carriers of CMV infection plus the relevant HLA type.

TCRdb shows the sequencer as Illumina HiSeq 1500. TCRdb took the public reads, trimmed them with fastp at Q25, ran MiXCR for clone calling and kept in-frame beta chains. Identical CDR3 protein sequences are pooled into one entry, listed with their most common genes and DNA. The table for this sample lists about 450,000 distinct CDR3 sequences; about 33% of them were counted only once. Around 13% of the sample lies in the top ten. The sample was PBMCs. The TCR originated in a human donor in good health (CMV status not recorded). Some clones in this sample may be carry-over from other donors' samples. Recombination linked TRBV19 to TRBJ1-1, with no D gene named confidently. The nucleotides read TGTGCCAGTAGACTCCCGGGAGACACTGTAGCTTTCTTT. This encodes CASRLPGDTVAFF.